The 9 T cell receptor beta chains reported below all come from one sample, sequenced in a study of blood T cell repertoires in COVID-19. TCRdb's table, derived via immunoSEQ multiplex PCR, lists solely in-frame clones and lacks some. The table has some 120,000 clones, around four fifths seen once; the top ten hold roughly 8.2%. Sequencing was performed on peripheral blood. Receptor source: a man in his 70s with acute or convalescent COVID-19.

This clone occurred once. V and J are TRBV29-1 and TRBJ1-2; maybe TRBD1 (6 bases). The germline V gene encodes CDR1 SQVTM and CDR2 ANQGSEA. This CDR3 contains 14 residues. Trimming removed 5 bases from V and 8 bases from J, with 21 bases in between. CDR3: CSVTPSQGKGGYTF. CDR3 in DNA: TGCAGCGTTACCCCGTCACAGGGAAAAGGGGGCTACACCTTC.

The CDR3 nucleotides read TGTGCCAGCGCCGGGAGGGCCCCCAATGAGCAGTTCTTC. It translates to CASAGRAPNEQFF. The chain joins TRBV19 to TRBJ2-1; 8 nucleotides match TRBD2. Germline loops: CDR1 LNHDA, CDR2 SQIVND (reference sequence). The J segment lost 6 bases and the V segment lost 9 bases, leaving 7 bases of the junction unmatched. This CDR3 has 13 amino acids.

This clone was observed a few times. This sequence joins TRBV24-1 and TRBJ2-2; weak D call: TRBD1 (5 bases). This CDR3 has 16 amino acids. Per the germline V gene, CDR1 is KGHDR and CDR2 is SFDVKD. Trimming removed 3 bases at V and 1 base at J, with 11 bases between. CDR3 coding DNA: TGTGCCACCAGTGATCCAGGGCTCCAGAACACCGGGGAGCTGTTTTTT. Translated, it gives CATSDPGLQNTGELFF.

The chain couples TRBV30 to TRBJ1-3; no clear D. The CDR3 spans 12 residues. Trimming shortened V by 7 bases and J by 4 bases, and 11 bases separated the two germline ends. Germline assignment: CDR1 GTSNPN and CDR2 SVGIG (reference sequence). The CDR3 nucleotides are TGTGCCTTAATTTCCAGGGGAAACACCATATATTTT. Translated: CALISRGNTIYF.

The V call is TRBV28, the J call TRBJ2-7; D call uncertain. The length of the CDR3 is 14 residues. The germline V gene encodes CDR1 MDHEN and CDR2 SYDVKM. V shed 6 bases and J shed 0 bases, with 12 bases lying between them. CDR3 nucleotide sequence: TGTGCCAGCAGCCCTGCCCCCAGCTCCTACGAGCAGTACTTC. Residues: CASSPAPSSYEQYF.

The rearrangement links TRBV2 to TRBJ1-2; no clear D. Trimming left V 7 bases short and J 0 bases short, with 9 bases between. Germline V gene data show CDR1 as SNHLY and CDR2 as FYNNEI. CDR3 length equals 13 residues. Here the CDR3 DNA reads TGTGCCAGCAATCCTACTGCTAACTATGGCTACACCTTC. It yields the protein CASNPTANYGYTF.

This rearrangement joins TRBV11-3 to TRBJ2-7; TRBD1 might be the D (8 bases). Germline loops: CDR1 SGHNT, CDR2 YENEEA. This CDR3 is built from 15 residues. V was clipped by 5 bases and J by 2 bases, with 16 bases between them. CDR3 nucleotides: TGTGCCAGCAGCGCCGGACAGGGAGGGCCCTACGAGCAGTACTTC. This encodes CASSAGQGGPYEQYF.

The chain has TRBV18 and TRBJ2-1, with a tentative D call TRBD1 (6 bases). This CDR3 is 18 amino acids long. Deletions cut 6 bases from V and 4 bases from J, with 25 bases between. Germline CDR1 reads KGHSH; CDR2 reads LQKENI. CDR3: CASSHRPEVAGEYNEQFF. The DNA for the CDR3 is TGTGCCAGCTCGCACCGTCCTGAAGTAGCAGGGGAATACAATGAGCAGTTCTTC.

This chain uses TRBV19 with TRBJ1-1, with TRBD1 matching over 7 bases. The CDR3 has 16 residues. Germline V gene lookup returns CDR1 LNHDA and CDR2 SQIVND (reference sequence). J lost 1 base, V lost 3 bases, and 8 bases had no gene match. The CDR3 nucleotides read TGTGCCAGTAGTATTAGGAGGGGGCTAAGGAACACTGAAGCTTTCTTT. It codes for CASSIRRGLRNTEAFF.